The 7 T cell receptor beta chains given below trace back to one sample, sequenced in a study of blood T cell repertoires in COVID-19. Libraries were prepared by immunoSEQ multiplex PCR; TCRdb keeps only in-frame clonotypes and omits some of them. Altogether 300,000 to 400,000 clones are present, around 89% being singletons, with the ten largest covering 1%. Sequencing was done on a sample of PBMCs or T cells enriched from blood (not recorded which). The receptors derive from a man aged 18 to 30 who had recovered from COVID-19.

The CDR3 nucleotides read TGCAGCGTTGTTGAGGGATACGAGCAGTACTTC. This translates into CSVVEGYEQYF. The chain couples TRBV29-1 to TRBJ2-7; TRBD2 is a possible D gene (5 bases). Germline V gene sequence: CDR1 SQVTM, CDR2 ANQGSEA. CDR3 length: 11 amino acids. Trimming removed 4 bases at V and 4 bases at J, with 8 bases between.

The gene calls are TRBV7-3 and TRBJ1-2; 7 bases are a match to TRBD1. This CDR3 contains 14 residues. V lost 5 bases and J lost 3; bases outside the gene matches: 6. The germline V gene encodes CDR1 SGHTA and CDR2 FQGTGA. The CDR3 reads CASSQTGTDYGYTF. The CDR3 nucleotides read TGTGCCAGCAGCCAAACCGGGACAGACTATGGCTACACCTTC. Looking up the rest from reference TRBV7-3 and TRBJ1-2 gives the full variable domain: GAGVSQTPSNKVTEKGKYVELRCDPISGHTALYWYRQSLGQGPEFLIYFQGTGAADDSGLPNDRFFAVRPEGSVSTLKIQRTERGDSAVYLCASSQTGTDYGYTFGSGTRLTVV.

The DNA of the CDR3 is TGTGCCAGCAGCATCACGGGTGAGCAGTTCTTC. Translating it yields CASSITGEQFF. The V call is TRBV7-9, the J call TRBJ2-1, with unresolved D. The CDR3 is 11 amino acids. The V and J ends lost 5 bases and 9 bases respectively, with 8 bases between them. Germline lookup yields CDR1 SEHNR and CDR2 FQNEAQ (reference sequence).

The chain uses TRBV5-6 and TRBJ1-2, with D perhaps TRBD1 (6 bases). Germline loops: CDR1 SGHDT, CDR2 YYEEEE. Trimming cost V 7 bases and J 10 bases, with 23 bases left between them. CDR3 length equals 14 residues. CDR3 nucleotide sequence: TGTGCCAGCGGAGAGACAGGTTTACTGATTGTCTACACCTTC. Translated: CASGETGLLIVYTF.

This sequence joins TRBV7-3 and TRBJ2-3; tentatively, D is TRBD2 (6 bases). The ends were cut back, 2 bases at V and 4 bases at J, with 13 bases in the middle. Per germline, CDR1 SGHTA and CDR2 FQGTGA. This CDR3 contains 15 residues. This CDR3 reads CASSLFGGDPDTQYF. As DNA, the CDR3 is TGTGCCAGCAGCTTATTCGGGGGAGACCCAGATACGCAGTATTTT.

For the CDR3, the DNA is TGTGCCAGCACCTATAGCTCTTCCTACGAGCAGTACTTC. Translation gives CASTYSSSYEQYF. The chain carries TRBV28 and TRBJ2-7; D uncertain. CDR1 and CDR2 from the germline V gene are MDHEN and SYDVKM. The CDR3 runs to 13 residues. V was pared by 7 bases and J by 1 base, with 11 bases between.

In regard to this clone: Other DNA sequences in this sample translate to the same CDR3. The gene calls are TRBV7-2 and TRBJ2-7, with 11 positions matching TRBD2. Looked up from germline, CDR1 is SGHTA and CDR2 is FQGNSA. The J segment lost 4 bases and the V segment lost 3 bases, leaving 2 bases of the junction unmatched. This CDR3 comprises 14 residues. CDR3: CASSLTSGTYEQYF. CDR3 bases: TGTGCCAGCAGCTTGACTAGCGGGACTTACGAGCAGTACTTC.